This T cell receptor (beta chain) is from a study of regulatory T cells in long-lasting Graves disease (TCRdb year 2021). Notes on the research overall: Antithyroid drugs had been taken for less than 3 months by newly diagnosed Graves' disease patients. Peripheral blood TCR sequencing and RNA sequencing compared persistent Graves' disease patients with newly diagnosed Graves' disease patients. The study was conducted in China and was registered as a clinical trial. A total of around 33 samples were covered by TCR sequencing, comprising approximately 13 persistent and 20 or so newly diagnosed Graves' disease patients. Study-wide conclusions, independent of this receptor: Persistent disease showed preferential use of TRBV28, TRBJ1-2 and TRBJ2-5, whereas newly diagnosed disease favored TRBV20-1 and TRBJ2-1. The small sample size was acknowledged by the authors as a limitation that may reduce accuracy. Patients with persistent disease shared more public clonotypes (fewer than 3,000) than newly diagnosed patients did (more than 900). Because the primary lesion, thyroid tissue, could not be accessed, the study looked at peripheral blood alone. Sequencing and analysis were limited to the TCR beta chain. Compared with newly diagnosed patients, patients with persistent Graves' disease had lower TCR Shannon entropy and fewer highly expanded clones, which suggests clonal expansion.

The CDR3 numbers 14 residues from cysteine through phenylalanine. Of all the DNA, just the CDR3 is kept, 42 bases in frame from base 1. The germline V gene (reference sequence) gives CDR1 as LGHDT and CDR2 as YNNKEL. V was cut back by 4 bases and J by 1 base, leaving a gap of 10 bases between them. This clonotype has ten or more counts. It lacks a known antigen. The record has no base qualities; no much larger clone is one base away. The time point label, as the study defines it: newly diagnosed GD, antithyroid drugs for less than 3 months. RNA was extracted from PBMCs in TRIzol for both TCR sequencing and RNA sequencing. Graves' disease was diagnosed according to American Thyroid Association guidelines. Patients for the study were recruited at an endocrinology department in Xi'an, China. Each patient gave approximately 9 milliliters of peripheral blood, collected in an EDTA anticoagulant tube. PBMCs were isolated by Ficoll Paque Plus density gradient separation without further T cell sorting. An Agilent 2100 Bioanalyzer and agarose gel were used to check RNA quality, and a NanoDrop 2000 was used to measure RNA concentration.

The library was produced with multiplex PCR. The sequencing machine was an Illumina HiSeq 4000. iRepertoire HTBI primers and Arm-PCR amplification of CDR3 regions were used to construct TCR beta libraries. PCR products were gel purified before sequencing. The paper's processing steps were these. A total of around 59 TRBV and 14 TRBJ segments were identified across samples and were used for gene usage analysis of CDR3 amino acid clonotypes. Filtered high-quality paired reads were merged into contigs using COPE and FqMerger. Contigs were aligned with BLAST to IMGT TRBV, TRBD and TRBJ reference genes, and CDR3 was defined per IMGT. Clonotypes above 0.1% frequency were classified as highly expanded clones. Shannon entropy served as the measure of repertoire diversity, while the Gini coefficient captured V-J evenness. A clonotype found in more than one individual was treated as public. TCRdb reworked the public reads: Q25 trimming with fastp, MiXCR clone assembly, productive beta chains retained. Every entry covers one CDR3 protein and lists the most common genes and DNA from its rows. TCRdb, not the original authors, processed these V and J calls. In all, the sample holds around 400,000 distinct CDR3 sequences, and about an eighth of those were seen once. Under 20% of the sample rests with the top ten.

This same sample was also part of a study on T cells in Graves' hyperthyroidism and ophthalmopathy. The second paper states: Stable Graves' hyperthyroidism was defined as no progression to ophthalmopathy during 18 months of follow-up. Hyperthyroidism patients were aged 18 to 65 years and newly diagnosed, with disease duration of less than 2 months. Any patient with an uncontrolled infection, another autoimmune disease, pregnancy or lactation was excluded. Diagnoses were based on clinical symptoms, serum thyroxine and TRAb, thyroid ultrasound and orbital computed tomography. The TCR CDR3 was subjected to a first round of RT-PCR using the HTBI primer set and the Qiagen OneStep RT-PCR kit. Most expanded thyroid clonotypes (frequency above 0.001) were also detected in blood, suggesting blood repertoires may reflect thyroid immune responses. A model built on a 13 V-J signature distinguished ophthalmopathy from stable hyperthyroidism, reaching roughly 88% sensitivity and under 84% specificity in cross-validation and 80%/75% in testing. In validation, the model predicted progression to ophthalmopathy a median of around 6.5 months before onset, with approximately 71% sensitivity and 72.22% specificity. A discovery cohort of roughly 100 patients, 43 with Graves' ophthalmopathy and 57 with stable Graves' hyperthyroidism, was used to find distinguishing TCR V-J signatures. An independent validation cohort of around 19 hyperthyroidism patients and roughly 16 patients who later progressed to ophthalmopathy tested prospective prediction of ophthalmopathy. The 75 to 100 discovery patients were divided at random into training and test sets in a 7:3 ratio. In about 6 Graves' hyperthyroidism patients, the study also compared T-cell repertoires from thyroid tissue with T-cell repertoires from blood. Once sampling was done, hyperthyroidism patients were given methimazole at a starting dose of 30 mg daily, whereas ophthalmopathy patients were given high-dose intravenous methylprednisolone. Libraries were constructed in a second round of multiplex PCR, after which size selection and purification were performed. The libraries were sequenced on an Illumina HiSeq2000 using paired-end 100 bp reads. SOAPnuke was used to process the raw data, removing reads that contained adapters or uncalled bases, had a mean Phred below 15, or lacked an exact match to the constant primer or identifier. COPE v1.2.5 was used to merge the high-quality paired reads, and each unique nucleotide sequence was defined as a clonotype. MiTCR v1.1 was used to align the clonotypes against IMGT TRBV, TRBD and TRBJ reference segments. Only V-J combinations with frequency above 0.0001, covering about 99% of repertoires, were analysed. The TCS score was defined as the ratio of F50 (clonal expansion) to E x V (chaos), calculated using BLOSUM62-based TCRdist between CDR3 peptides within each V-J. Welch's t-statistics and random forest reduced 500 to 650 V-J features to fewer than 15, which were used in a naive Bayes classifier (R e1071). No statistical method was used to fix the sample size in advance, and group allocation was not hidden from the investigators. TCR Vbeta CDR3 sequencing of 135 peripheral blood samples (under 45 ophthalmopathy, over 70 hyperthyroidism and some 17 progressor patients) is reported in the paper.

The sequence came from a woman aged 18-35 years with Graves disease. Donor details come from another sample of the same person, matched by shared clones. Sequenced here: peripheral blood mononuclear cells (PBMCs), sampled at new diagnosis, from a patient treated with antithyroid drugs. The V and J genes are TRBV3-1 and TRBJ1-1; a confident D gene designation cannot be given. The CDR3 reads CASSPYGQNTEAFF. The DNA sequence is as follows: TGTGCCAGCAGCCCTTATGGCCAGAACACTGAAGCTTTCTTT.